This is a list of T cell receptor beta chains from one sample in a study of radiotherapy plus CTLA-4 blockade in lung cancer. The method was immunoSEQ multiplex PCR; TCRdb's version includes in-frame clones alone and lacks a portion of them. The sample lists 90,000 or so clones, approximately 83% occurring once. Here the sequenced sample was peripheral blood, taken from a patient treated with radiotherapy plus ipilimumab. All receptors derive from a human donor with non-small cell lung cancer who had stable disease on radiotherapy plus ipilimumab. Both conserved end residues are part of each CDR3. D genes are given only for firm matches. Rows may omit the clone size; those that give it use once, few, many or a size class.

d_call	v_call	j_call	clone_size	cdr3_nt	cdr3_aa
NA	TRBV19	TRBJ1-2	NA	TGTGCCAGTAGTCTCCGCCGCGTACAGGGCTACTATGGCTACACCTTC	CASSLRRVQGYYGYTF
NA	TRBV9	TRBJ2-6	NA	TGTGCCAGCAGCGCTAGACAGGTCTCTGGGGCCAACGTCCTGACTTTC	CASSARQVSGANVLTF
TRBD1	TRBV5-6	TRBJ1-1	NA	TGTGCCAGCAGGGCGGGACAGGGTGAAAGTGGGGCACAAGCTTTCTTT	CASRAGQGESGAQAFF
NA	TRBV9	TRBJ2-5	NA	TGTGCCAGCAGCCCCCATAGCCGGGGGCAAGAGACCCAGTACTTC	CASSPHSRGQETQYF
NA	TRBV4-1	TRBJ1-6	NA	TGCGCCAGCAGCCAGGGGGCTGGTAATTCACCCCTCCACTTT	CASSQGAGNSPLHF
NA	TRBV29-1	TRBJ2-7	NA	TGCAGCGTTGAAGATCGAGGATATGCAGGGCGGTACGAGCAGTACTTC	CSVEDRGYAGRYEQYF
NA	TRBV7-2	TRBJ1-2	NA	TGTGCCAGCAGCCTTGACCTGTTAAATGGCTACACCTTC	CASSLDLLNGYTF
NA	TRBV7-3	TRBJ1-5	NA	TGTGCCAGCAGCGCCTCGGCGGCTCAGCCCCAGCATTTT	CASSASAAQPQHF
NA	TRBV30	TRBJ1-5	NA	TGTGCCTGGAGTATGGCAGGGCGGAGCAATCAGCCCCAGCATTTT	CAWSMAGRSNQPQHF
NA	TRBV2	TRBJ2-5	NA	TGTGCCAGCAGTCCGTCGGGCCGGTTGTGGGAGACCCAGTACTTC	CASSPSGRLWETQYF
NA	TRBV19	TRBJ1-2	NA	TGTGCCAGTAGTATGGCCCTCCTTACGGGCTACACCTTC	CASSMALLTGYTF
TRBD1	TRBV30	TRBJ2-7	once	TGTGCCTGGAGTACCGGGACAGGGGGGGAGCAGTACTTC	CAWSTGTGGEQYF
NA	TRBV28	TRBJ2-3	NA	TGTGCCAGCAGTTTGGCAGCCAGCACAGATACGCAGTATTTT	CASSLAASTDTQYF
NA	TRBV18	TRBJ1-4	NA	TGTGCCAGCTCACCACAGGGGTCAGCTGAAAAACTGTTTTTT	CASSPQGSAEKLFF
NA	TRBV11-2	TRBJ2-1	NA	TGTGCCAGCAGCTTAAGTAGGGAGGTCCCTAACAATGAGCAGTTCTTC	CASSLSREVPNNEQFF
NA	TRBV7-6	TRBJ2-5	NA	TGTGCCAGCAGCCCCGGTCGGATCGAAACCCAGTACTTC	CASSPGRIETQYF
TRBD1	TRBV5-1	TRBJ1-1	NA	TGCGCCAGCAGCACCGCAGGGGGGATCACTGAAGCTTTCTTT	CASSTAGGITEAFF
TRBD2	TRBV9	TRBJ2-1	once	TGTGCCAGCAGCGTACAGGCGGGGGGAGGGATGAATGAGCAGTTCTTC	CASSVQAGGGMNEQFF
TRBD2	TRBV4-1	TRBJ2-1	NA	TGCGCCAGCAGCCAAGATCGATTTGCGGGAGGAGTCGGCAATGAGCAGTTCTTC	CASSQDRFAGGVGNEQFF
TRBD1	TRBV2	TRBJ2-1	once	TGTGCCAGCAGTGAGGGACAGGGGGAGGGTGAGCAGTTCTTC	CASSEGQGEGEQFF
NA	TRBV9	TRBJ2-7	NA	TGTGCCAGCAGCGTAGATAACAGACCCTACGAGCAGTACTTC	CASSVDNRPYEQYF
NA	TRBV5-1	TRBJ1-1	NA	TGCGCCAGCAGCTTGGATCTAAGGGGGGACACTGAAGCTTTCTTT	CASSLDLRGDTEAFF
NA	TRBV5-1	TRBJ1-4	NA	TGCGCCAGCAGCGTAGGGGCCGCAACTAATGAAAAACTGTTTTTT	CASSVGAATNEKLFF
TRBD2	TRBV28	TRBJ2-1	NA	TGTGCCAGCACTTCTAGCGGGAGATTCTTGGGGGATGAGCAGTTCTTC	CASTSSGRFLGDEQFF
TRBD2	TRBV2	TRBJ2-3	NA	TGTGCCAGCAGTGAGGAAGCGGGAGGGGGTACAGATACGCAGTATTTT	CASSEEAGGGTDTQYF
NA	TRBV19	TRBJ2-1	few	TGTGCCAGTAGGCGTGGGTCGAACAATGAGCAGTTCTTC	CASRRGSNNEQFF
TRBD2	TRBV10-1	TRBJ2-3	NA	TGCGCCAGCAGTGAGGCGGCGGGGGGGCCAGATACGCAGTATTTT	CASSEAAGGPDTQYF
NA	TRBV10-1	TRBJ2-7	NA	TGCGCCAGCAGTGCGGAGGGGGCCATCGAGCAGTACTTC	CASSAEGAIEQYF
NA	TRBV29-1	TRBJ1-1	once	TGCAGCGCCGTTGGGGGCGCAAACACTGAAGCTTTCTTT	CSAVGGANTEAFF
NA	TRBV6-4	TRBJ1-2	NA	TGTGCCAGCAGTGATTCTTTCGGTGGCTACACCTTC	CASSDSFGGYTF
NA	TRBV29-1	TRBJ1-6	once	TGCAGCGCCACGGACGGGAGCTCCTATAATTCACCCCTCCACTTT	CSATDGSSYNSPLHF
NA	TRBV29-1	TRBJ2-5	NA	TGCAGCGTTGAGTCCGGGGAAGAGACCCAGTACTTC	CSVESGEETQYF
NA	TRBV7-2	TRBJ1-1	NA	TGTGCCAGCAGCTTAGGTCAGGGTCGACCCAAGGGGACTGAAGCTTTCTTT	CASSLGQGRPKGTEAFF
TRBD2	TRBV11-2	TRBJ2-7	NA	TGTGCCAGCAGCTTAGTCGGCGGGAGGGACGAGCAGTACTTC	CASSLVGGRDEQYF
NA	TRBV28	TRBJ1-3	NA	TGTGCCAGCTTCAGTCGGTTAGGGGCTAGCGCGAGCTCTGGAAACACCATATATTTT	CASFSRLGASASSGNTIYF
NA	TRBV6-6	TRBJ2-7	few	TGTGCCAGCAGGACGACGGCCTCCTACGAGCAGTACTTC	CASRTTASYEQYF
NA	TRBV11-2	TRBJ2-5	NA	TGTGCCAGCAGCTTAGTGGTAGTTACGGAGACCCAGTACTTC	CASSLVVVTETQYF
NA	TRBV6-5	TRBJ2-5	once	TGTGCCACCTACCATGTACTACAAGAGACCCAGTACTTC	CATYHVLQETQYF
NA	TRBV6-1	TRBJ1-6	NA	TGTGCCAGCAGTGAAGCGCTCTGGACCTATAATTCACCCCTCCACTTT	CASSEALWTYNSPLHF
NA	TRBV10-3	TRBJ2-7	once	TGTGCCATCAGTGAAAGACGGTCAGGGGCTCTGTACGAGCAGTACTTC	CAISERRSGALYEQYF
NA	TRBV2	TRBJ2-5	NA	TGTGCCAGCAGTTGGGACTCGGGAGAGACCCAGTACTTC	CASSWDSGETQYF
NA	TRBV6-5	TRBJ1-6	NA	TGTGCCAGCAGGCAACAGGGCCCGGCGCCCCTCCACTTT	CASRQQGPAPLHF
NA	TRBV27	TRBJ1-1	NA	TGTGCCAGCAGCCCTATAGGCATGAACACTGAAGCTTTCTTT	CASSPIGMNTEAFF
NA	TRBV5-1	TRBJ2-7	NA	TGCGCCAGCAGCTTGGCAGCCGGGGGTCGGGAGCAGTACTTC	CASSLAAGGREQYF
TRBD1	TRBV5-1	TRBJ2-7	NA	TGCGCCAGCAGCACCACAGGGGCCCACGAGCAGTACTTC	CASSTTGAHEQYF
NA	TRBV11-2	TRBJ1-6	NA	TGTGCCAGCAGCTCGGGACTTTTGGGGGGTAATTCACCCCTCCACTTT	CASSSGLLGGNSPLHF
NA	TRBV29-1	TRBJ1-4	NA	TGCAGCGTGGCACGGGCCCCTAATGAAAAACTGTTTTTT	CSVARAPNEKLFF
TRBD2	TRBV18	TRBJ2-1	NA	TGTGCCAGCTCAGGAGGCGGGGGGGCTTACAATGAGCAGTTCTTC	CASSGGGGAYNEQFF
TRBD1	TRBV6-5	TRBJ2-1	NA	TGTGCCAGCAGTCGGGACAGGGGTTTGGATGAGCAGTTCTTC	CASSRDRGLDEQFF
NA	TRBV19	TRBJ2-1	NA	TGTGCCAGTAGTCTGGTGGGACAAGACTACAATGAGCAGTTCTTC	CASSLVGQDYNEQFF
NA	TRBV7-8	TRBJ1-1	NA	TGTGCCAGCAGCTTAATGGGGGAATTGAACACTGAAGCTTTCTTT	CASSLMGELNTEAFF
NA	TRBV5-4	TRBJ2-3	NA	TGTGCCAGCAGCTTACGGGGGAGCACAGATACGCAGTATTTT	CASSLRGSTDTQYF
NA	TRBV7-8	TRBJ1-1	NA	TGTGCCAGCAGCTTAAGGACCAGGGTGAACACTGAAGCTTTCTTT	CASSLRTRVNTEAFF
NA	TRBV27	TRBJ1-1	once	TGTGCCACTCGAGAAAGAAGGCATTCCGCTGAAGCTTTCTTT	CATRERRHSAEAFF
TRBD1	TRBV27	TRBJ1-1	NA	TGTGCCAGCAGCACACAGGGGGAGAACACTGAAGCTTTCTTT	CASSTQGENTEAFF
TRBD1	TRBV30	TRBJ1-5	few	TGTGCCTGGAGGGGGGCAGGGGGTGCAGGTTTCAATCAGCCCCAGCATTTT	CAWRGAGGAGFNQPQHF
TRBD1	TRBV27	TRBJ1-2	NA	TGTGCCAGCACCCTACTTGGACAGGGGGGCGGTGGCTACACCTTC	CASTLLGQGGGGYTF
NA	TRBV7-3	TRBJ2-6	NA	TGTGCCAGCAGCCAACACACCCCCGGGGCCAACGTCCTGACTTTC	CASSQHTPGANVLTF